The 27 T cell receptor beta chains presented below share a single source sample, sequenced in a study of OX40 agonist ivuxolimab in advanced cancers. Assay: immunoSEQ multiplex PCR; the TCRdb copy retains only in-frame clones and omits some. The sample has 50,000 to 55,000 clones; around 89% are singletons. Material: CD4+ or CD8+ T cells sorted from blood, obtained in a trial of the OX40 agonist ivuxolimab. Every receptor here comes from an adult with an advanced solid tumor such as melanoma, head and neck, liver or kidney cancer.

The chain couples TRBV5-4 to TRBJ2-2; 8 bases align to TRBD2. The CDR3 sequence is 17 residues long. Trimming at V came to 0 bases and at J to 4 bases, leaving 8 bases not matched to a gene. The V gene's germline CDR1 is SGHNT and CDR2 YYREEE (reference sequence). CDR3 bases: TGTGCCAGCAGCTTGGACCTAGCGGGTACACTCACCGGGGAGCTGTTTTTT. Amino acids: CASSLDLAGTLTGELFF.

V and J are TRBV5-1 and TRBJ2-3; 8 nucleotides agree with TRBD2. In germline, CDR1 is SGHRS, CDR2 YFSETQ. Losses at the gene ends were 2 bases for V and 2 bases for J; bases not matched to a gene: 4. The CDR3 has 15 residues. The CDR3 coding sequence is TGCGCCAGCAGCTTCGCTAGCGGGTTCACAGATACGCAGTATTTT. This codes for CASSFASGFTDTQYF.

This chain links TRBV30 with TRBJ1-4; unclear D gene. Germline V CDR1 and CDR2: GTSNPN, SVGIG (reference sequence). With 1 base removed from V and 5 bases from J, the gap between germline ends came to 5 bases. This CDR3 region has 12 residues. CDR3 in amino acids: CAWSDRNEKLFF. Here the CDR3 DNA reads TGTGCCTGGAGTGACAGAAATGAAAAACTGTTTTTT. Full variable domain (remainder filled in from reference TRBV30 and TRBJ1-4): SQTIHQWPATLVQPVGSPLSLECTVEGTSNPNLYWYRQAAGRGLQLLFYSVGIGQISSEVPQNLSASRPQDRQFILSSKKLLLSDSGFYLCAWSDRNEKLFFGSGTQLSVL.

The rearrangement joins TRBV7-8 to TRBJ1-2; no firm D call. The CDR3 is made up of 14 amino acids. V dropped 0 bases and J dropped 2 bases, with 7 bases sitting between them. CDR1 is SGHVS, CDR2 FQNEAQ, per germline. The CDR3 region is CASSLASRNYGYTF. CDR3 bases: TGTGCCAGCAGCTTAGCTAGCCGCAACTATGGCTACACCTTC.

The chain couples TRBV25-1 to TRBJ2-1; TRBD2 aligns across 9 bases. V lost 5 bases to trimming and J lost 4 bases; unmatched junction nucleotides: 9. Per the germline V gene, CDR1 is MGHDK and CDR2 is SYGVNS. The CDR3 runs 16 residues. The CDR3 DNA reads as TGTGCCAGCAGTCCCATTTCTAGCGGGAATTACAATGAGCAGTTCTTC. Its translation is CASSPISSGNYNEQFF.

The gene calls are TRBV7-2 and TRBJ1-5, with D possibly TRBD1 on 5 matching bases. CDR1 is SGHTA and CDR2 is FQGNSA in the germline V gene. V was shortened by 5 bases and J by 6 bases, with 17 bases between the two germline ends. The CDR3 totals 15 residues. In DNA form, the CDR3 reads TGTGCCAGCAGCCCAACTCCTGGGGACGGTCAGCCCCAGCATTTT. It translates to CASSPTPGDGQPQHF. Complete variable domain (other parts from reference TRBV7-2 and TRBJ1-5): GAGVSQSPSNKVTEKGKDVELRCDPISGHTALYWYRQSLGQGLEFLIYFQGNSAPDKSGLPSDRFSAERTGGSVSTLTIQRTQQEDSAVYLCASSPTPGDGQPQHFGDGTRLSIL.

In DNA, the CDR3 is TGTGCCAGCTCCCAGGGTTTTCCGACCTACGAGCAGTACTTC. Amino acid sequence: CASSQGFPTYEQYF. The chain joins TRBV18 to TRBJ2-7, with D possibly TRBD1 on 5 matching bases. Germline lookup yields CDR1 KGHSH and CDR2 LQKENI. V was cut by 6 bases and J by 2 bases, with 14 bases left in between. The length of the CDR3 is 14 residues. The entire variable domain, with the rest obtained from reference TRBV18 and TRBJ2-7, is as follows: NAGVMQNPRHLVRRRGQEARLRCSPMKGHSHVYWYRQLPEEGLKFMVYLQKENIIDESGMPKERFSAEFPKEGPSILRIQQVVRGDSAAYFCASSQGFPTYEQYFGPGTRLTVT.

This chain uses TRBV19 with TRBJ1-4; 9 nucleotides align to TRBD1. The CDR3 length is 15 residues. Germline CDR1 is LNHDA and CDR2 is SQIVND (reference sequence). J was trimmed by 10 bases and V by 5 bases; bases with no gene match: 11. The CDR3 here is CASSSDGTGMVKLFF. The CDR3 DNA reads TGTGCCAGTAGTTCCGACGGGACAGGGATGGTAAAACTGTTTTTT.

The chain has TRBV2 and TRBJ1-1; 7 bases map to TRBD1. Germline CDR1 reads SNHLY; CDR2 reads FYNNEI. The CDR3 is 15 residues long. Unmatched junction bases numbered 9, after V lost 8 bases and J lost 0 bases. The CDR3 DNA reads TGTGCCAGCGACCGACAGGGATTGATGAACACTGAAGCTTTCTTT. Protein sequence: CASDRQGLMNTEAFF.

The chain carries TRBV28 and TRBJ1-6; D is perhaps TRBD1 (5 bases). Germline V lookup: CDR1 MDHEN, CDR2 SYDVKM. Trimming removed 3 bases from V and 2 bases from J, with 17 bases in between. The CDR3 spans 18 residues. CDR3 amino acids: CASSLARARGAYNSPLHF. The CDR3 DNA sequence: TGTGCCAGCAGTTTGGCGCGGGCGAGGGGAGCCTATAATTCACCCCTCCACTTT. Using reference TRBV28 and TRBJ1-6 for the parts outside the CDR3, the full variable domain is DVKVTQSSRYLVKRTGEKVFLECVQDMDHENMFWYRQDPGLGLRLIYFSYDVKMKEKGDIPEGYSVSREKKERFSLILESASTNQTSMYLCASSLARARGAYNSPLHFGNGTRLTVT.

The CDR3 sequence is CASSLQYLSTEAFF. The CDR3 nucleotides are TGCGCCAGCAGCTTGCAGTACCTGTCCACTGAAGCTTTCTTT. The genes are TRBV5-1 and TRBJ1-1; no clear D gene. V was pared by 1 base and J by 4 bases, with 11 bases between. The CDR3 consists of 14 residues. The V gene's germline CDR1 is SGHRS and CDR2 YFSETQ.

The V and J genes are TRBV5-4 and TRBJ2-2, with D unresolved. Germline V lookup: CDR1 SGHNT, CDR2 YYREEE (reference sequence). The CDR3 totals 13 residues. V was clipped by 1 base and J by 5 bases, with 6 bases between them. The CDR3, as DNA: TGTGCCAGCAGCTTGTTAAAAACCGGGGAGCTGTTTTTT. Its protein product is CASSLLKTGELFF.

The chain links TRBV5-8 to TRBJ1-4, with a possible D match to TRBD1 (6 bases). The germline V and J ends were trimmed by 4 bases and 2 bases, with 9 bases remaining between them. The CDR3 contains 14 residues. CDR1 is SGHTS, CDR2 YDEGEE, per germline. CDR3 region: CASSHRVTNEKLFF. As DNA, the CDR3 is TGTGCCAGCAGCCACAGGGTGACTAATGAAAAACTGTTTTTT.

The rearrangement joins TRBV5-4 to TRBJ1-1; D is possibly TRBD1 (5 bases). This CDR3 is built from 14 residues. V was trimmed by 0 bases and J by 1 base, leaving 7 bases between them. Per germline, CDR1 SGHNT and CDR2 YYREEE (reference sequence). CDR3 amino acids: CASSLGQKNTEAFF. CDR3 sequence (DNA): TGTGCCAGCAGCTTGGGACAGAAGAACACTGAAGCTTTCTTT. Drawing the rest from reference TRBV5-4 and TRBJ1-1, the complete variable domain is ETGVTQSPTHLIKTRGQQVTLRCSSQSGHNTVSWYQQALGQGPQFIFQYYREEENGRGNFPPRFSGLQFPNYSSELNVNALELDDSALYLCASSLGQKNTEAFFGQGTRLTVV.

V and J are TRBV18 and TRBJ2-7; TRBD1 matches 9 bases. Per the germline V gene, CDR1 is KGHSH and CDR2 is LQKENI. V gave up 3 bases and J gave up 3 bases; unmatched junction bases: 6. The CDR3 runs 15 residues. The CDR3 nucleotides read TGTGCCAGCTCACCTGGGACAGGGTCCCTCTACGAGCAGTACTTC. Its translation: CASSPGTGSLYEQYF.

Only a few counts were recorded for this clone. The V call is TRBV20-1, the J call TRBJ1-1; D remains ambiguous. Germline assignment: CDR1 DFQATT and CDR2 SNEGSKA (reference sequence). The CDR3 runs 11 residues. CDR3 residues: CSGKRNTEAFF. In nucleotides, the CDR3 is TGCAGCGGTAAGAGGAACACTGAAGCTTTCTTT.

The chain combines TRBV19 with TRBJ2-3; 8 bases agree with TRBD1. CDR1 and CDR2 (germline): LNHDA, SQIVND (reference sequence). The CDR3 length is 13 residues. Losses at the gene ends were 8 bases for V and 6 bases for J; bases not matched to a gene: 7. CDR3 sequence (DNA): TGTGCCAGTGGACAGGGAGGTCTGGATACGCAGTATTTT. Translating it yields CASGQGGLDTQYF.

The chain links TRBV5-4 to TRBJ2-1; maybe TRBD2 (5 bases). V was cut by 5 bases and J by 8 bases, with 14 bases left in between. CDR3 size: 13 residues. Germline values: CDR1 SGHNT, CDR2 YYREEE (reference sequence). This CDR3 reads CASSLTPGDEQFF. DNA for the CDR3: TGTGCCAGCAGTCTGACGCCCGGGGATGAGCAGTTCTTC.

This clone has just a few counts. The V gene is TRBV28, the J gene TRBJ1-6, with D possibly being TRBD1 (5 bases). The CDR3 extends over 16 amino acids. Trimming removed 4 bases from V and 0 bases from J, with 10 bases in between. Germline-derived CDR1 and CDR2 are MDHEN and SYDVKM. CDR3 in amino acids: CASSSGESSYNSPLHF. CDR3 DNA: TGTGCCAGCAGTTCGGGGGAGAGCTCCTATAATTCACCCCTCCACTTT.

The rearrangement joins TRBV6-5 to TRBJ2-2, with D uncertain. Germline-derived CDR1 and CDR2 are MNHEY and SVGAGI. This CDR3 spans 15 amino acids. V lost 7 bases and J 9 bases, leaving 21 bases between the germline ends. The CDR3 loop is CASTPAPPGPRELFF. The DNA for the CDR3 is TGTGCCAGCACTCCGGCCCCGCCGGGCCCAAGGGAGCTGTTTTTT.

The rearrangement uses TRBV2 and TRBJ2-3; 13 nucleotides match TRBD2. CDR1 SNHLY and CDR2 FYNNEI come from the germline V gene. This CDR3 is 18 amino acids long. V shed 6 bases and J 3 bases; nucleotides not matched to a gene: 12. CDR3 protein: CASSAGTSGNIGTDTQYF. The CDR3, as DNA: TGTGCCAGCAGCGCTGGGACTAGCGGGAATATAGGTACAGATACGCAGTATTTT.

The chain recombines TRBV28 with TRBJ1-5, with a weak D call TRBD1 (6 bases). V was shortened by 4 bases and J by 5 bases, with 21 bases between the two germline ends. The V gene's germline CDR1 is MDHEN and CDR2 SYDVKM. This CDR3 comprises 17 residues. CDR3 loop: CASSSNSLRGGYQPQHF. The CDR3 DNA reads TGTGCCAGCAGTTCTAACAGTCTCCGAGGGGGATATCAGCCCCAGCATTTT.

The rearrangement links TRBV5-1 to TRBJ2-2; possible D gene TRBD1, 5 bases. The CDR3 is 17 residues long. Between the trimmed V and J ends, which lost 1 base and 4 bases, there was a span of 17 bases. Germline CDR1 reads SGHRS; CDR2 reads YFSETQ. The CDR3 region is CASSLLPQGVGTGELFF. In DNA, the CDR3 is TGCGCCAGCAGCTTGCTCCCCCAAGGGGTCGGCACCGGGGAGCTGTTTTTT.

V gene TRBV7-2 combines with J gene TRBJ2-3; D is perhaps TRBD1 (6 bases). The germline CDR1 and CDR2 sequences are SGHTA and FQGNSA. Trimming stripped 2 bases from V and 3 bases from J, with 15 bases between. This CDR3 region has 16 residues. The CDR3 is CASSLQGPLPTDTQYF. CDR3 DNA: TGTGCCAGCAGCTTACAGGGGCCGCTCCCAACAGATACGCAGTATTTT.

This chain joins TRBV7-2 and TRBJ2-7; 9 nucleotides line up with TRBD2. V lost 5 bases and J lost 2; bases outside the gene matches: 13. The CDR3 is 17 amino acids. The V gene's germline CDR1 is SGHTA and CDR2 FQGNSA. In nucleotides, the CDR3 is TGTGCCAGCAGCCCGCCGGTTGCGGGAGGGATAACCTACGAGCAGTACTTC. Translating gives CASSPPVAGGITYEQYF.

This rearrangement joins TRBV29-1 to TRBJ2-1; perhaps D is TRBD1 or TRBD2 (5 bases each). V was clipped by 0 bases and J by 3 bases, with 12 bases between them. Germline V gene data show CDR1 as SQVTM and CDR2 as ANQGSEA. The CDR3 is made up of 15 amino acids. The CDR3: CSVEDLSGSYNEQFF. CDR3 coding DNA: TGCAGCGTTGAAGATCTGTCAGGGAGCTACAATGAGCAGTTCTTC.

V gene TRBV18 combines with J gene TRBJ2-7; possibly TRBD1 or TRBD2 for D (5 bases each). CDR3 length: 14 residues. Trimming removed 6 bases from V and 2 bases from J, with 14 bases in between. In germline, CDR1 is KGHSH, CDR2 LQKENI. The CDR3 reads CASSSGLGPYEQYF. CDR3 DNA: TGTGCCAGCTCGTCCGGACTGGGGCCCTACGAGCAGTACTTC.